This T cell receptor beta chain is from a study of somatic mutations in cytotoxic T cells in rheumatoid arthritis (dated 2017 in TCRdb). With regard to the full study: Peripheral blood (approximately 32 ml EDTA) was collected from patients immediately after diagnosis and before any treatment began. Some T-cell populations stained with V beta antibodies were sorted by flow on a FACSAria II or Sony SH800 to nearly 100% purity, with sorted V beta1+ cells additionally subjected to TCRB sequencing. In newly diagnosed rheumatoid arthritis without treatment, the study examined if expanded CD8+ T-cell clones harbor somatic mutations, relying on TCRB deep sequencing to characterize clonality. TCRB deep sequencing covered approximately 69 patients with rheumatoid arthritis along with 20 healthy controls. Patient and control groups had essentially identical median ages. General study outcomes and caveats: No adjustment for multiple comparisons was made for the slight TRBV07 underrepresentation in patients. There was no significant difference in CD8+ T-cell clonality between rheumatoid arthritis patients and age-matched healthy controls. Several identical CD8+ TCRB sequences were found in both blood and synovial fluid, and in about an eighth of the roughly 65 patients the largest CD8+ clone exceeded 20% of CD8+ cells. In patients, CD8+ clonality rose with age (Spearman r of about 0.53), which was not the case in healthy controls. The antigen targets of the expanded CD8+ clones were unknown, and absence from virus-specific databases did not rule out viral specificity.

A note on this clone: The antigen it recognizes is unknown. Per-nucleotide qualities are absent, and no much larger clonotype sits a single base away.

TCRB CDR3 sequencing used the immunoSEQ assay on genomic DNA. Turning to the authors' computational methods: When patient CD8+ clones exceeding 1% were checked against published virus-specific TCRB sequences, only a few matched. Only productive TCRB rearrangements were included in the analyses. A clone was defined by a unique TCRB CDR3 sequence, and clonality was computed as a productive clonality index based on Shannon entropy. To calculate repertoire overlap between two samples, the template counts of each clone were considered relative to each sample's total templates. Flow cytometry-measured V-gene usage correlated with V-gene usage from TCRB sequencing, with a Spearman r of less than 0.65. In TCRdb, the immuneACCESS table is reduced to in-frame sequences with V and J assigned. These tables do not hold every clone; where another copy was compared, an unresolved V gene accounts for under half, and the others remain unexplained. Clone size and the V and J calls come from that table; the DNA yielded D and trimming. A total of 15,000 to 20,000 clones appear in this sample, about 69% of them only once. Around 15% of the sample lies in the top ten.

Counted from cysteine to phenylalanine, this CDR3 has 15 amino acids. Left in the record is the CDR3 DNA by itself, 45 bases read in frame from the first base. The germline V gene (reference sequence) yields MNHEY for CDR1 and SMNVEV for CDR2. V loses 3 bases of germline sequence and J loses 4 bases, and the interval between the two ends is 12 bases. On an AutoMACS, CD4+ and CD8+ cells were isolated via positive magnetic bead selection, and their purity was verified by flow cytometry. After a first flow cytometry screen using a TCR V beta antibody panel, clonal expansions were characterized through TCRB deep sequencing of sorted CD8+ fractions. Peripheral blood mononuclear cells were obtained using density gradient separation with Ficoll-Paque PLUS. Using Nucleospin Tissue or Tissue XS kits, DNA was extracted from CD4-enriched, CD8-enriched or PBMC samples, with quantification by a Qubit 2.0 fluorometer.

This clonotype was sampled from an adult with rheumatoid arthritis. The V gene is TRBV27 and the J gene is TRBJ2-2; TRBD1 is perhaps the D gene, given 6 matching bases. Sequencing was performed on CD8+ T cells sorted from blood. The CDR3 protein is CASSFSQGITGELFF. Here is the DNA: TGTGCCAGCAGTTTCAGCCAGGGGATCACCGGGGAGCTGTTTTTT.